Listed here is a single T cell receptor beta chain. Its antigen is undetermined. The data were obtained in a study of T cell responses to AZD1222 COVID-19 vaccine. Study-level background: Analyses pooled second doses at about 4 or about 12 weeks.

Generated by immunoSEQ multiplex PCR, the TCRdb table keeps only in-frame clones and is missing some. Of approximately 94,000 clones listed, about 90% are singletons. Trimming pared 2 bases from V and 2 bases from J, leaving 19 bases between. Germline V gene data show CDR1 as SGHTA and CDR2 as FQGNSA. This CDR3 has 18 residues. Findings and limits, study-wide: There were vaccine-associated CD4 TCRs across spike, dominant at 160-218 and 743-854. In the spike-specific TCR repertoire, nearly half reportedly target unmutated variant regions. After two AZD1222 doses, spike-specific TCR breadth and depth rose versus day 0.

The chain has TRBV7-2 and TRBJ2-1; D perhaps matches TRBD2 (6 bases). This sample comprised peripheral blood, obtained on day 0 of AZD1222 vaccination. This clonotype was obtained from an adult in good health. DNA for the CDR3: TGTGCCAGCAGCTTACTATACGGAACACTAGCCACCTACAATGAGCAGTTCTTC. Its translation is CASSLLYGTLATYNEQFF.